This is a list of T cell receptor beta chains from one sample in a study of blood T cell repertoires in COVID-19. Clones were sequenced by immunoSEQ multiplex PCR, and TCRdb holds only the in-frame ones, with some missing. The table has 120,000 or so clones, just under 90% seen once. Sequencing was carried out using peripheral blood. These receptor sequences come from a woman aged 45-65 years with acute or convalescent COVID-19. Both conserved end residues are part of each CDR3. A D gene is named only where the DNA matches it firmly. Expanded clones get a size class; other rows say once, few or many, or leave the size out.

NA	TRBV4-3	TRBJ2-2	TRBD2	CASSRELAGGPPELGGELFF	TGCGCCAGCAGCCGAGAACTAGCGGGAGGGCCCCCCGAACTGGGCGGGGAGCTGTTTTTT
NA	TRBV5-8	TRBJ1-3	NA	CASSFQGWDTIYF	TGTGCCAGCAGCTTCCAGGGATGGGACACCATATATTTT
NA	TRBV2	TRBJ2-5	NA	CASSGGVGETQYF	TGTGCCAGCAGTGGCGGGGTGGGGGAGACCCAGTACTTC
NA	TRBV2	TRBJ1-5	TRBD1	CAIGTGNQPQHF	TGTGCCATAGGGACAGGCAATCAGCCCCAGCATTTT
NA	TRBV3-1/TRBV3-2	TRBJ1-2	NA	CASSQGEAGYTF	TGTGCCAGCAGCCAGGGGGAGGCTGGCTACACCTTC
NA	TRBV5-1	TRBJ2-3	TRBD2	CASSPRGSGRSDTQYF	TGCGCCAGCAGCCCCCGAGGTAGCGGGAGGTCAGATACGCAGTATTTT
NA	TRBV5-8	TRBJ2-3	TRBD2	CASRPTSGVDYTDTQYF	TGTGCCAGCAGGCCAACTAGCGGGGTCGACTACACAGATACGCAGTATTTT
NA	TRBV18	TRBJ2-7	NA	CASSPPGGLFNEQYF	TGTGCCAGCTCACCACCGGGAGGCCTATTCAACGAGCAGTACTTC
NA	TRBV7-3	TRBJ2-3	NA	CASRVTGLLNTDTQYF	TGTGCCAGCAGGGTGACAGGTCTCCTCAACACAGATACGCAGTATTTT
NA	TRBV29-1	TRBJ1-2	NA	CSVEDAGSYGYTF	TGCAGCGTTGAAGACGCGGGGAGCTATGGCTACACCTTC
few	TRBV7-8	TRBJ1-5	NA	CASALPGGNQPQHF	TGTGCCAGCGCCCTCCCGGGGGGCAATCAGCCCCAGCATTTT
NA	TRBV9	TRBJ2-3	TRBD1	CASSSWDRGHTTDTQYF	TGTGCCAGCAGCTCCTGGGACAGGGGGCATACCACAGATACGCAGTATTTT
NA	TRBV5-6	TRBJ1-2	TRBD1	CASSLAGTGKFANYGYTF	TGTGCCAGCAGCTTGGCCGGGACAGGTAAGTTTGCTAACTATGGCTACACCTTC
NA	TRBV24-1	TRBJ1-2	TRBD1	CATSDPGTGGLYGYTF	TGTGCCACCAGTGATCCCGGCACAGGGGGGTTGTATGGCTACACCTTC
NA	TRBV6-4	TRBJ2-3	TRBD2	CASRLAGGIDTQYF	TGTGCCAGCAGACTAGCGGGAGGGATAGATACGCAGTATTTT
NA	TRBV19	TRBJ1-1	NA	CASSIHSGSNF	TGTGCCAGTAGTATTCATTCCGGGTCGAATTTT
once	TRBV6-2/TRBV6-3	TRBJ2-4	NA	CASSTLGGIQYF	TGTGCCAGCAGTACACTCGGGGGCATTCAGTACTTC
NA	TRBV20-1	TRBJ1-2	NA	CSVGTSGYTF	TGCAGTGTTGGGACATCTGGCTACACCTTC
NA	TRBV4-1	TRBJ2-1	TRBD2	CASSPAGLGSDEQFF	TGCGCCAGCAGCCCAGCGGGACTAGGTTCAGATGAGCAGTTCTTC
few	TRBV30	TRBJ1-1	TRBD1	CAWSPTPTGWAFF	TGTGCCTGGAGTCCCACTCCGACAGGGTGGGCTTTCTTT
NA	TRBV4-2	TRBJ1-3	TRBD1	CASSHPGQGTGNTIYF	TGTGCCAGCAGCCATCCAGGACAGGGGACTGGAAACACCATATATTTT
NA	TRBV19	TRBJ1-1	NA	CVSSIREGEAFF	TGTGTCAGTAGTATAAGGGAGGGTGAAGCTTTCTTT
NA	TRBV30	TRBJ2-3	TRBD1	CAWSTGGLADTQYF	TGTGCCTGGAGTACAGGGGGACTCGCAGATACGCAGTATTTT
NA	TRBV18	TRBJ1-1	TRBD1	CASSVTGGNTEAFF	TGTGCCAGCTCAGTCACAGGGGGAAACACTGAAGCTTTCTTT
NA	TRBV9	TRBJ2-3	TRBD2	CASSAGLAGGPYTQYF	TGTGCCAGCAGCGCCGGACTAGCGGGAGGGCCGTATACGCAGTATTTT
NA	TRBV2	TRBJ2-1	TRBD1	CASSSGQGENEQFF	TGTGCCAGCAGCTCGGGACAGGGGGAGAATGAGCAGTTCTTC
NA	TRBV13	TRBJ1-5	NA	CASSLAGGEPQHF	TGTGCCAGCAGCTTAGCCGGGGGGGAGCCCCAGCATTTT
NA	TRBV6-5	TRBJ2-4	TRBD1	CASSYDRELAKNIQYF	TGTGCCAGCAGTTACGACAGGGAACTAGCCAAAAACATTCAGTACTTC
NA	TRBV5-4	TRBJ1-2	TRBD1	CASSPRGTRQGLRAYGYTF	TGTGCCAGCAGCCCGCGGGGTACAAGACAGGGGCTGAGGGCATATGGCTACACCTTC
few	TRBV5-8	TRBJ2-1	NA	CASSVGAYLYNEQFF	TGTGCCAGCAGCGTGGGGGCCTACCTCTACAATGAGCAGTTCTTC
NA	TRBV13	TRBJ2-1	NA	CASSQGVNEQFF	TGTGCCAGCAGCCAAGGGGTGAATGAGCAGTTCTTC
NA	TRBV7-2	TRBJ1-1	TRBD1	CASSLASGTGNTEAFF	TGTGCCAGCAGCTTAGCATCCGGGACAGGGAACACTGAAGCTTTCTTT
NA	TRBV2	TRBJ1-2	NA	CASSERGAYGYTF	TGTGCCAGCAGTGAACGGGGTGCCTATGGCTACACCTTC
NA	TRBV7-2	TRBJ1-3	NA	CASSLNGVSGNTIYF	TGTGCCAGCAGCTTAAACGGAGTCTCTGGAAACACCATATATTTT
NA	TRBV7-2	TRBJ2-3	TRBD2	CASSPGGSSTDTQYF	TGTGCCAGCAGCCCGGGGGGGTCTAGCACAGATACGCAGTATTTT
NA	TRBV5-1	TRBJ1-5	NA	CASSPRGLEPQHF	TGCGCCAGCAGCCCAAGGGGACTTGAGCCCCAGCATTTT
NA	TRBV5-4	TRBJ1-2	NA	CASSLAGGGGNYGYTF	TGTGCCAGCAGCTTGGCCGGGGGGGGCGGCAACTATGGCTACACCTTC
NA	TRBV12-5	TRBJ1-4	NA	CASGLVLNRGEKLFF	TGTGCTAGTGGTTTGGTATTAAATAGGGGTGAAAAACTGTTTTTT
NA	TRBV10-1	TRBJ2-1	TRBD1	CASSGGTGGDEQFF	TGCGCCAGCAGCGGCGGGACAGGGGGCGATGAGCAGTTCTTC
few	TRBV7-9	TRBJ1-2	NA	CASSLNSPINYGYTF	TGTGCCAGCAGCTTGAACAGCCCAATCAACTATGGCTACACCTTC
NA	TRBV7-2	TRBJ1-1	NA	CASSMIRENTEAFF	TGTGCCAGCAGCATGATCAGGGAGAACACTGAAGCTTTCTTT
NA	TRBV7-9	TRBJ2-7	NA	CASSLAGTASYEQYF	TGTGCCAGCAGCTTAGCAGGGACTGCCTCCTACGAGCAGTACTTC